This T cell receptor beta chain originates from a study of OX40 agonist ivuxolimab in advanced cancers. TCRdb's copy holds only in-frame clones and misses some; the assay was immunoSEQ multiplex PCR. The data show about 82,000 clones, with approximately 90% seen just once and about 7% held by the top ten. CDR3 length: 19 amino acids. Germline V lookup: CDR1 LNHDA, CDR2 SQIVND (reference sequence). The V segment lost 1 base and the J segment 4 bases; nucleotides outside the gene matches: 12. This clone was seen just once. Specimen: CD4+ or CD8+ T cells sorted from blood, collected in a trial of the OX40 agonist ivuxolimab. The rearrangement links TRBV19 to TRBJ2-2, with TRBD2 matching over 10 bases. The clonotype was recovered from an adult with an advanced solid tumor such as melanoma, head and neck, liver or kidney cancer. The CDR3 region has the DNA TGTGCCAGTAGTATAGGCCTATCTTCAGCGGGAGGGTCCACCGGGGAGCTGTTTTTT. Protein: CASSIGLSSAGGSTGELFF.